The present T cell receptor beta chain was sequenced within a study of blood T cell repertoires in COVID-19. Trimming stripped 6 bases from V and 8 bases from J, with 16 bases between. CDR1 is MDHEN, CDR2 SYDVKM, per germline. This CDR3 has 14 amino acids. The repertoire was sequenced with immunoSEQ multiplex PCR; TCRdb's copy has only in-frame clones and lacks some. The table records about 280,000 clones, around nine tenths of them present only once. The TCR sequence derives from a woman in her thirties or forties who had recovered from COVID-19. The rearrangement links TRBV28 to TRBJ1-4, with a weak D call TRBD1 (5 bases). The sequenced material came from PBMCs or T cells enriched from blood (not recorded which). The CDR3 DNA sequence: TGTGCCAGCAGCGCCTCGGGGGTAGGGGAAAAACTGTTTTTT. This codes for CASSASGVGEKLFF.